The 9 T cell receptor beta chains listed next were all sequenced from one sample in a study of T cell clones after liver transplantation. The assay was immunoSEQ multiplex PCR, and TCRdb's table has in-frame clones only and misses some. The table has some 45,000 clones, about 86% seen once. The sequences come from CD4+ T cells from blood, collected 24 months after liver transplant. The receptors shown here come from a human patient who received a liver transplant. The graft donor may be the source of some T cells.

The chain joins TRBV7-8 to TRBJ2-1; 10 nucleotides match TRBD2. Germline V gene data show CDR1 as SGHVS and CDR2 as FQNEAQ. The J segment lost 5 bases and the V segment lost 6 bases, leaving 10 bases of the junction unmatched. The CDR3 has 16 residues. The CDR3 DNA sequence: TGTGCCAGCAGGACCGTAAGCGGGAGGGCAAACAATGAGCAGTTCTTC. Amino acid sequence: CASRTVSGRANNEQFF.

The V and J genes are TRBV7-8 and TRBJ2-5; 9 bases agree with TRBD1. With V trimmed by 1 base and J by 12 bases, 3 bases remained unmatched. The CDR3 has 12 residues. CDR1 SGHVS and CDR2 FQNEAQ come from the germline V gene. CDR3 nucleotides: TGTGCCAGCAGCTTAGGAGGACAGGGGAAGTACTTC. Protein product: CASSLGGQGKYF.

The chain has TRBV7-9 and TRBJ1-1; no clear D. This CDR3 is built from 12 residues. Germline assignment: CDR1 SEHNR and CDR2 FQNEAQ (reference sequence). The germline V and J ends were trimmed by 4 bases and 11 bases, with 14 bases remaining between them. The CDR3 nucleotides are TGTGCCAGCAGCTCGACGACGCTTGGTGCTTTCTTT. It translates to CASSSTTLGAFF.

The chain recombines TRBV6-6 with TRBJ1-1; D remains ambiguous. CDR3 length: 12 residues. Deletions cut 3 bases from V and 6 bases from J, with 8 bases between. CDR1 and CDR2 from the germline V gene are MNHNY and SVGAGI (reference sequence). The CDR3 nucleotides read TGTGCCAGCAGTTATTATGAATCTGAAGCTTTCTTT. This translates into CASSYYESEAFF.

For this clone: In the same sample, other DNA sequences code for this CDR3. The rearrangement links TRBV19 to TRBJ1-5; D remains unclear. Germline-derived CDR1 and CDR2 are LNHDA and SQIVND (reference sequence). V gave up 6 bases and J gave up 1 base, with 13 bases separating them. This CDR3 has 15 residues. The CDR3 sequence: CASRPGSASNQPQHF. In nucleotides, the CDR3 is TGTGCCAGTAGGCCTGGGTCGGCCAGCAATCAGCCCCAGCATTTT.

This sequence joins TRBV7-2 and TRBJ2-1, with TRBD2 matching 8 bases. The CDR3 covers 16 residues. Looked up from germline, CDR1 is SGHTA and CDR2 is FQGNSA. V was clipped by 1 base and J by 4 bases; unmatched bases: 6. CDR3 sequence reads: CASSLDRAGGYNEQFF. The CDR3 nucleotides read TGTGCCAGCAGCTTAGATAGGGCGGGGGGATACAATGAGCAGTTCTTC.

Turning to this clone: This sample includes further DNA sequences coding for the same CDR3. The chain has TRBV18 and TRBJ1-1, with a weak D call TRBD1 (6 bases). The CDR3 consists of 14 residues. V was trimmed by 3 bases and J by 1 base, leaving 9 bases between them. Germline V gives CDR1 KGHSH, CDR2 LQKENI. CDR3 DNA: TGTGCCAGCTCACCTCAGACAGGGAACACTGAAGCTTTCTTT. This translates into CASSPQTGNTEAFF.

CDR3 sequence: CASSEIAAPNSYEQYF. CDR3 DNA sequence: TGTGCCAGCAGCGAAATAGCAGCCCCTAACTCCTACGAGCAGTACTTC. This chain connects TRBV11-1 to TRBJ2-7; D unclear. Germline-derived CDR1 and CDR2 are SGHAT and FQDESV (reference sequence). The CDR3 sequence is 16 residues long. V was cut by 5 bases and J by 0 bases, with 17 bases left in between.

V gene TRBV15 combines with J gene TRBJ1-4; the D gene is possibly TRBD1 (5 bases). The V end was cut by 1 base, the J end by 4 bases, with 7 bases between. The CDR3 contains 14 residues. The germline V gene has CDR1 LNHNV and CDR2 YYDKDF (reference sequence). CDR3 region: CATSRGQGNEKLFF. DNA of the CDR3: TGTGCCACCAGCAGAGGGCAGGGTAATGAAAAACTGTTTTTT.